This T cell receptor (beta chain) was sequenced for a study of T cells in tumors after PD-1 blockade. The overall study: Patients had no prior checkpoint blockade, systemic immunosuppressants, or anti-cancer therapy within 4 weeks. Some patients also took daily vismodegib 150 mg during anti-PD-1 treatment.

As for this clone: Its antigen is undetermined.

Germline V gene data show CDR1 as MNHEY and CDR2 as SVGAGI. This CDR3 spans 15 amino acids. The V gene lost 0 bases and the J gene lost 4 bases, with 12 bases spanning the gap. Study conclusions and caveats: Blood contained about 38% of the tumor's TCR clonotypes.

The protocol was immunoSEQ multiplex PCR, while the TCRdb copy is restricted to in-frame clones and leaves out a portion. The sample includes 55,000 to 70,000 clones, about 82% of them seen just once. V and J are TRBV6-5 and TRBJ1-2; D is perhaps TRBD1 (5 bases). The specimen was PBMCs, collected before anti-PD-1 treatment. The TCR comes from a human donor with basal cell carcinoma. This CDR3 is CASSYSLGQTYGYTF. The CDR3 DNA is TGTGCCAGCAGTTACTCGTTGGGGCAGACCTATGGCTACACCTTC.